The 13 T cell receptor beta chains below come from one sample, sequenced in a study of cytomegalovirus exposure and HLA in healthy donors. In the PCR, 60 Vbeta and 13 Jbeta primers were used. The data were produced by immunoSEQ multiplex PCR, yet TCRdb's version contains in-frame clones alone and is incomplete. The table records 83,000 or so clones, 81% of them present only once. Sequencing used PBMCs. The receptors originated from a woman aged 25 to 39 in good health and CMV-seronegative.

The rearrangement links TRBV29-1 to TRBJ1-6, with D tentatively TRBD1 (5 bases). The CDR3 runs to 14 residues. Trimming left V 6 bases short and J 3 bases short, with 12 bases between. Looked up from germline, CDR1 is SQVTM and CDR2 is ANQGSEA. CDR3 DNA sequence: TGCAGCGTATCAGACAGCCGCTATAATTCACCCCTCCACTTT. This encodes CSVSDSRYNSPLHF.

This chain joins TRBV2 and TRBJ1-1; D gene uncertain. This CDR3 has 14 residues. Trimming removed 3 bases at V and 1 base at J, with 9 bases between. CDR1 SNHLY and CDR2 FYNNEI come from the germline V gene. The CDR3 bases are TGTGCCAGCAGTGAGAGGGAGAGGAACACTGAAGCTTTCTTT. Translating gives CASSERERNTEAFF.

This clone has only a few counts. This chain links TRBV4-2 with TRBJ2-2, with 7 bases aligning to TRBD1. Germline trimming cut 2 bases from V and 3 bases from J; bases unmatched to any gene: 6. Germline V gene data show CDR1 as LGHNA and CDR2 as YNFKEQ. The CDR3 extends over 16 amino acids. The CDR3 DNA is TGTGCCAGCAGCCAACCAACAGGGGCGGACACCGGGGAGCTGTTTTTT. Translating it yields CASSQPTGADTGELFF.

The chain joins TRBV6-5 to TRBJ1-2; D unclear. V dropped 7 bases and J dropped 8 bases, with 20 bases sitting between them. Germline values: CDR1 MNHEY, CDR2 SVGAGI. The length of the CDR3 is 14 residues. CDR3 region: CASTTTRVSIGYTF. The CDR3, as DNA: TGTGCCAGCACGACCACGAGGGTTTCGATAGGCTACACCTTC.

The V call is TRBV18, the J call TRBJ2-1; 9 bases are shared with TRBD2. The CDR3 runs 14 residues. Germline V lookup: CDR1 KGHSH, CDR2 LQKENI. Unmatched junction bases numbered 4, after V lost 5 bases and J lost 5 bases. CDR3 nucleotide sequence: TGTGCCAGCTCAGCCGGACTAGCGCACAATGAGCAGTTCTTC. Translating it yields CASSAGLAHNEQFF.

The gene calls are TRBV2 and TRBJ1-6; 8 bases map to TRBD1. The CDR3 is 14 amino acids. Germline CDR1 SNHLY, CDR2 FYNNEI. V was pared by 6 bases and J by 10 bases, with 8 bases of the junction left unmatched. The CDR3, as DNA: TGTGCCAGCAGCTATGACAGGGGTCGATCACCCCTCCACTTT. Amino acid sequence: CASSYDRGRSPLHF.

This chain joins TRBV27 and TRBJ1-6; D call uncertain. Trimming cost V 3 bases and J 6 bases, with 6 bases left between them. Germline loops: CDR1 MNHEY, CDR2 SMNVEV (reference sequence). There are 13 residues in the CDR3. CDR3 sequence: CASSFGSNSPLHF. The CDR3 DNA is TGTGCCAGCAGTTTTGGGAGTAATTCACCCCTCCACTTT.

The rearrangement joins TRBV15 to TRBJ2-1; 10 bases fit TRBD1. Germline CDR1 LNHNV, CDR2 YYDKDF (reference sequence). The trim removed 3 bases at V and 8 bases at J, leaving 7 bases unmatched. The CDR3 spans 15 residues. The CDR3 DNA sequence: TGTGCCACCAGCAGCCCGGGACAGGGGATCGATGAGCAGTTCTTC. Translating it yields CATSSPGQGIDEQFF.

Concerning this clone: A junction end diverges from the germline sequence, so it may reflect a read error. This rearrangement joins TRBV28 to TRBJ2-1; TRBD2 might be the D (5 bases). The CDR3 has 12 amino acids. CDR1 and CDR2 (germline): MDHEN, SYDVKM. The CDR3 coding sequence is TGTGCCACCGGAGGCGGCTACGATGAGCAGTTCTTC. This sequence encodes CATGGGYDEQFF. The variable domain in full, completed from reference TRBV28 and TRBJ2-1, reads DVKVTQSSRYLVKRTGEKVFLECVQDMDHENMFWYRQDPGLGLRLIYFSYDVKMKEKGDIPEGYSVSREKKERFSLILESASTNQTSMYLCATGGGYDEQFFGPGTRLTVL.

The V call is TRBV7-3, the J call TRBJ2-3, with a possible D match to TRBD2 (6 bases). This CDR3 is built from 15 residues. Germline CDR1 and CDR2: SGHTA and FQGTGA. V lost 4 bases and J lost 4, with 15 bases in between. CDR3 region: CASSSSGLVPDTQYF. Written as DNA, the CDR3 is TGTGCCAGCAGCTCCAGCGGGCTAGTTCCAGATACGCAGTATTTT. Full variable domain (outside the CDR3, taken from reference TRBV7-3 and TRBJ2-3): GAGVSQTPSNKVTEKGKYVELRCDPISGHTALYWYRQSLGQGPEFLIYFQGTGAADDSGLPNDRFFAVRPEGSVSTLKIQRTERGDSAVYLCASSSSGLVPDTQYFGPGTRLTVL.

The rearrangement joins TRBV4-3 to TRBJ2-3; TRBD2 might be the D (6 bases). The CDR3 loop spans 16 amino acids. Trimming took off 1 base at V and 8 bases at J, with 19 bases between the two ends. CDR1 and CDR2 (germline): LGHNA, YSLEER. CDR3 DNA sequence: TGCGCCAGCAGCCAAGTGGGCATGGGGGGATCCAGTACGCAGTATTTT. It encodes CASSQVGMGGSSTQYF.

This clone was counted between two and nine times. The chain has TRBV14 and TRBJ2-5, with 10 bases that match TRBD1. The CDR3 contains 15 residues. Germline V gene data show CDR1 as SGHDN and CDR2 as FVKESK. V lost 3 bases, J lost 1 base, and 2 bases stayed unmatched. The CDR3 DNA reads TGTGCCAGCAGCCACTGGACAGGGGGCCAAGAGACCCAGTACTTC. Protein product: CASSHWTGGQETQYF.

The chain carries TRBV9 and TRBJ2-2; 9 nucleotides align to TRBD2. Germline CDR1 SGDLS, CDR2 YYNGEE. This CDR3 spans 17 amino acids. Losses at the gene ends were 0 bases for V and 7 bases for J; bases not matched to a gene: 10. This chain's CDR3 is CASSVVSSGSLIGELFF. The CDR3 DNA reads as TGTGCCAGCAGCGTAGTTAGTAGCGGGAGTCTGATCGGGGAGCTGTTTTTT.